The source of this T cell receptor (beta chain) is a study of blood T cell repertoires in COVID-19. Across the whole study: Sources were T cells, B-cell-depleted T cells, or PBMCs; the material itself was cDNA or gDNA.

TCRdb keeps only in-frame clones here, not all; method: immunoSEQ multiplex PCR. In the table there are 90,000 or so clones, around 90% of which are singletons. There are 15 residues in the CDR3. V lost 0 bases and J lost 7, with 14 bases in between. Germline V gene data show CDR1 as KGHDR and CDR2 as SFDVKD. The sequenced material came from peripheral blood. This TCR came from a woman older than 75 with active or convalescent COVID-19. The chain couples TRBV24-1 to TRBJ2-5; D gene ambiguous. As DNA, the CDR3 is TGTGCCACCAGTGATTTGCAAGCCCCACCAGGGACCCAGTACTTC. It encodes CATSDLQAPPGTQYF.